Following are 18 T cell receptor beta chains from one sample sequenced in a study of radiotherapy plus CTLA-4 blockade in lung cancer. Clones were sequenced by immunoSEQ multiplex PCR, and TCRdb holds only the in-frame ones, with some missing. The sample includes around 99,000 clones, just over 85% of them seen just once. The sequences come from peripheral blood, collected from a patient treated with radiotherapy plus ipilimumab. These receptors were obtained from a human donor with non-small cell lung cancer that progressed on radiotherapy plus ipilimumab.

The chain uses TRBV5-1 and TRBJ1-1; maybe TRBD1 (6 bases). CDR3 length equals 14 residues. CDR1 SGHRS and CDR2 YFSETQ come from the germline V gene. Trimming left V 4 bases short and J 1 base short, with 11 bases between. The CDR3 nucleotides are TGCGCCAGCAGCGCCAGGGGACAGAACACTGAAGCTTTCTTT. Protein product: CASSARGQNTEAFF.

The chain is built from TRBV5-6 and TRBJ2-3, with D tentatively TRBD2 (6 bases). Germline values: CDR1 SGHDT, CDR2 YYEEEE. This CDR3 has 17 residues. Trimming removed 2 bases at V and 2 bases at J, with 18 bases between. CDR3 nucleotides: TGTGCCAGCAGCTTAATTTCCCCTGCGGGACCCACAGATACGCAGTATTTT. This gives the protein CASSLISPAGPTDTQYF. Using reference TRBV5-6 and TRBJ2-3 for the parts outside the CDR3, the full variable domain is DAGVTQSPTHLIKTRGQQVTLRCSPKSGHDTVSWYQQALGQGPQFIFQYYEEEERQRGNFPDRFSGHQFPNYSSELNVNALLLGDSALYLCASSLISPAGPTDTQYFGPGTRLTVL.

The chain has TRBV5-5 and TRBJ1-5; D might be TRBD1 (5 bases). The CDR3 sequence is 13 residues long. V was clipped by 2 bases and J by 9 bases, with 12 bases between them. The germline V gene encodes CDR1 SGHKS and CDR2 YYEKEE (reference sequence). CDR3 in amino acids: CASSFGDLGPQHF. The CDR3 DNA reads as TGTGCCAGCAGCTTTGGGGACCTCGGGCCCCAGCATTTT.

The chain uses TRBV29-1 and TRBJ2-3; D gene unclear. V dropped 6 bases and J dropped 3 bases, with 10 bases sitting between them. Germline values: CDR1 SQVTM, CDR2 ANQGSEA. CDR3 length: 12 amino acids. Here the CDR3 DNA reads TGCAGCGTGGATGTAGGTACAGATACGCAGTATTTT. Amino acids: CSVDVGTDTQYF.

This clone was detected a few times. The chain recombines TRBV12-5 with TRBJ2-7; D is possibly TRBD2 (6 bases). Germline CDR1 LGHNT, CDR2 FRNRAP. Trimming shortened V by 5 bases and J by 2 bases, and 19 bases separated the two germline ends. This CDR3 has 16 amino acids. CDR3 region: CASGAPIGTSTYEQYF. The CDR3 DNA reads TGTGCTAGTGGTGCCCCTATAGGGACTTCTACCTACGAGCAGTACTTC.

The chain is built from TRBV15 and TRBJ2-1, with D uncertain. Between the trimmed V and J ends, which lost 0 bases and 5 bases, there was a span of 11 bases. CDR3 length: 15 amino acids. CDR1 and CDR2 (germline): LNHNV, YYDKDF (reference sequence). The CDR3 here is CATSREASPNNEQFF. The CDR3 region has the DNA TGTGCCACCAGCAGAGAAGCAAGCCCAAACAATGAGCAGTTCTTC.

The rearrangement uses TRBV9 and TRBJ2-5, with D perhaps matching TRBD2 (5 bases). Germline loops: CDR1 SGDLS, CDR2 YYNGEE. CDR3 length: 14 residues. Trimming pared 2 bases from V and 11 bases from J, leaving 19 bases between. The CDR3 bases are TGTGCCAGCAGCGTGGACGTTATTCCTACGGGGCAGTACTTC. As protein: CASSVDVIPTGQYF.

V gene TRBV27 combines with J gene TRBJ2-5; 7 nucleotides match TRBD2. Germline V lookup: CDR1 MNHEY, CDR2 SMNVEV (reference sequence). Trimming removed 6 bases from V and 4 bases from J; junction bases left unmatched: 5. The CDR3 is 13 amino acids. For the CDR3, the DNA is TGTGCCAGCAGAGGACTAGGCCTAGAGACCCAGTACTTC. This gives the protein CASRGLGLETQYF.

The CDR3 DNA follows: TGCGCCAGCAGCTTGAACCCCTTAGGGACAGGGGTCACCTACGAGCAGTACTTC. It translates to CASSLNPLGTGVTYEQYF. The chain links TRBV5-1 to TRBJ2-7; 10 nucleotides agree with TRBD1. CDR3 size: 18 residues. Germline trimming cut 1 base from V and 2 bases from J; bases unmatched to any gene: 12. CDR1 and CDR2 from the germline V gene are SGHRS and YFSETQ. The whole variable domain, filled in from reference TRBV5-1 and TRBJ2-7, reads KAGVTQTPRYLIKTRGQQVTLSCSPISGHRSVSWYQQTPGQGLQFLFEYFSETQRNKGNFPGRFSGRQFSNSRSEMNVSTLELGDSALYLCASSLNPLGTGVTYEQYFGPGTRLTVT.

This chain uses TRBV21-1 with TRBJ2-1; the D call of TRBD2 is as the table states it, not checked on the DNA. TRBV21-1 is listed as a pseudogene. The CDR3 is made up of 18 amino acids. The CDR3 coding sequence is TGTGCCAGCAGCAAAGGGAACGTGGATGGCCTAGTTTACAATGAGCAGTTCTTC. Its translation: CASSKGNVDGLVYNEQFF.

V gene TRBV5-1 combines with J gene TRBJ1-3; 7 bases are shared with TRBD1. Germline loops: CDR1 SGHRS, CDR2 YFSETQ. This CDR3 has 18 amino acids. J gave up 0 bases and V 0 bases, and 9 bases lay outside the gene matches. The CDR3 sequence: CASSLVGTVLSSGNTIYF. CDR3 DNA sequence: TGCGCCAGCAGCTTGGTCGGGACAGTTCTCAGCTCTGGAAACACCATATATTTT.

The genes are TRBV6-6 and TRBJ1-5; 7 bases line up with TRBD1. Germline V gives CDR1 MNHNY, CDR2 SVGAGI (reference sequence). The ends lost 9 bases at V and 1 base at J; junction bases unmatched: 9. CDR3 length: 15 amino acids. Here the CDR3 reads CASTTDRASNQPQHF. CDR3 DNA: TGTGCCAGTACGACCGACAGGGCCAGCAATCAGCCCCAGCATTTT.

Only one count was recorded for this clone. The chain couples TRBV2 to TRBJ2-1; weak D call: TRBD2 (5 bases). This CDR3 has 16 residues. CDR1 is SNHLY, CDR2 FYNNEI, per germline. V lost 2 bases and J 1 base, leaving 12 bases between the germline ends. The CDR3 bases are TGTGCCAGCAGTGAAAAGCGGTTAACTTCCTACAATGAGCAGTTCTTC. Its translation is CASSEKRLTSYNEQFF.

This clone showed up just once. This chain uses TRBV5-1 with TRBJ2-1; TRBD1 or TRBD2 may be the D gene (5 bases each). Germline V CDR1 and CDR2: SGHRS, YFSETQ. V shed 3 bases and J shed 1 base, with 14 bases lying between them. This CDR3 is built from 16 residues. The CDR3 reads CASSWGLRGSYNEQFF. The CDR3 bases are TGCGCCAGCAGCTGGGGCCTACGGGGTTCCTACAATGAGCAGTTCTTC.

The rearrangement uses TRBV15 and TRBJ1-1, with 7 positions matching TRBD1. V lost 2 bases, J lost 7 bases, and 16 bases stayed unmatched. Germline CDR1 and CDR2: LNHNV and YYDKDF (reference sequence). This CDR3 has 17 amino acids. The CDR3 sequence is CATSRPQGGAYTSEAFF. In nucleotides, the CDR3 is TGTGCCACCAGCAGACCCCAAGGGGGCGCCTACACTAGTGAAGCTTTCTTT.

CDR3 DNA sequence: TGCAGCGTTACGGGAGCGGGGGGTAGGGATACGCAGTATTTT. Encoded protein: CSVTGAGGRDTQYF. This chain uses TRBV29-1 with TRBJ2-3; TRBD2 agrees at 9 bases. The CDR3 loop spans 14 amino acids. CDR1 SQVTM and CDR2 ANQGSEA come from the germline V gene. V was clipped by 5 bases and J by 6 bases; unmatched bases: 9.

The chain joins TRBV4-2 to TRBJ2-1, with 7 bases matching TRBD2. V lost 0 bases and J lost 3; bases outside the gene matches: 17. The CDR3 has 20 amino acids. Germline values: CDR1 LGHNA, CDR2 YNFKEQ. The CDR3 nucleotides are TGTGCCAGCAGCCAAGATCGGCTAGCGGTCTACGCGAATGACTACAATGAGCAGTTCTTC. This sequence encodes CASSQDRLAVYANDYNEQFF.

The chain couples TRBV7-9 to TRBJ1-3; a possible D gene is TRBD1 (6 bases). Germline values: CDR1 SEHNR, CDR2 FQNEAQ (reference sequence). Deletions cut 3 bases from V and 3 bases from J, with 12 bases between. This CDR3 is 15 amino acids long. The CDR3 protein is CASSFPGVVGNTIYF. CDR3 DNA: TGTGCCAGCAGCTTCCCAGGGGTGGTTGGAAACACCATATATTTT.